The source of this T cell receptor beta chain is a study of T cell responses to AZD1222 COVID-19 vaccine. Findings and limits, study-wide: After two AZD1222 doses, spike-specific TCR breadth and depth rose versus day 0.

The sample holds one count of this clone. Its antigen remains unknown. The CDR3 has 15 amino acids. Between the trimmed V and J ends, which lost 1 base and 4 bases, there was a span of 13 bases. Germline V lookup: CDR1 SGHNT, CDR2 YENEEA. Method: immunoSEQ multiplex PCR; TCRdb's copy keeps in-frame clones and lacks some. This table holds some 84,000 clones, over 70% found once. This chain links TRBV11-3 with TRBJ2-5; D may be TRBD1 (5 bases). This sequence originates from an adult in good health. The sequencing here drew on peripheral blood, taken on day 0 of AZD1222 vaccination. This CDR3 is CASSLGQGAVETQYF. DNA for the CDR3: TGTGCCAGCAGCTTAGGGCAGGGCGCCGTAGAGACCCAGTACTTC. The complete variable domain, with remaining parts taken from reference TRBV11-3 and TRBJ2-5, reads EAGVVQSPRYKIIEKKQPVAFWCNPISGHNTLYWYLQNLGQGPELLIRYENEEAVDDSQLPKDRFSAERLKGVDSTLKIQPAELGDSAVYLCASSLGQGAVETQYFGPGTRLLVL.